The 12 T cell receptor beta chains presented below share a single source sample, sequenced in a study of T cells in Graves' hyperthyroidism and ophthalmopathy. Regions amplified from RNA transcripts were the TCR beta CDR3 regions. The HTBI primer set drove a first-round RT-PCR of the TCR CDR3. TCRdb reanalysed the multiplex PCR reads using MiXCR and keeps one entry per CDR3 protein. The sample consists of over 500,000 distinct CDR3 sequences, around 43% of them appearing once. Sequences were obtained from peripheral blood or thyroid tissue (not recorded which). The receptor source for this set is an adult woman with Graves' disease, either hyperthyroidism or ophthalmopathy (not recorded which).

CDR3 bases: TGTGCCAGCAGCTCCCTTCGGGCGGGAGGGCCCTACGAGCAGTACTTC. Its protein product is CASSSLRAGGPYEQYF. The chain uses TRBV5-6 and TRBJ2-7; TRBD2 matches at 9 bases. J was trimmed by 2 bases and V by 3 bases; bases with no gene match: 9. The germline CDR1 and CDR2 sequences are SGHDT and YYEEEE. The CDR3 is made up of 16 amino acids.

The rearrangement uses TRBV4-1 and TRBJ1-1, with D uncertain. The CDR3 has 13 residues. Germline V gives CDR1 MGHRA, CDR2 YSYEKL. V lost 1 base, J lost 6 bases, and 9 bases lay in between. The DNA for the CDR3 is TGCGCCAGCAGCCAAGTAAGGGTTGCTGAAGCTTTCTTT. As protein: CASSQVRVAEAFF.

The sample holds a few counts of this clonotype. The chain uses TRBV7-2 and TRBJ2-3; the D call may be TRBD1 or TRBD2 (7 bases each). There are 14 residues in the CDR3. Trimming cost V 8 bases and J 5 bases, with 17 bases left between them. From germline, CDR1 is SGHTA and CDR2 FQGNSA. Here the CDR3 reads CASCRGGARDTQYF. The CDR3 DNA is TGTGCCAGCTGCAGGGGGGGGGCCAGAGATACGCAGTATTTT.

This clonotype was seen once. This may come from a read error, since a much larger clone is one base off. The chain combines TRBV20-1 with TRBJ2-7; 8 bases fit TRBD1. Germline V gene lookup returns CDR1 DFQATT and CDR2 SNEGSKA (reference sequence). The CDR3 is made up of 15 amino acids. CDR3 nucleotide sequence: TGCAGTGCCATATCAGGGGGCGAAGCATCCTACGGGCAGTACTTC. Encoded protein: CSAISGGEASYGQYF.

The rearrangement joins TRBV6-5 to TRBJ2-6; perhaps TRBD1 as D (5 bases). The CDR3 length is 18 residues. The germline V gene encodes CDR1 MNHEY and CDR2 SVGAGI. V lost 0 bases, J lost 0 bases, and 12 bases lay in between. In DNA, the CDR3 is TGTGCCAGCAGTTACTCGGCAGGGAAACGCTCTGGGGCCAACGTCCTGACTTTC. It codes for CASSYSAGKRSGANVLTF.

V usage is TRBV29-1 and J usage is TRBJ2-7; D might be TRBD1 (5 bases). Trimming cost V 2 bases and J 10 bases, with 18 bases left between them. This CDR3 has 13 residues. Germline V gene data show CDR1 as SQVTM and CDR2 as ANQGSEA. The CDR3 DNA reads as TGCAGCGTTGAAATCAGGGCAAATCAGCCCCAGTACTTC. As protein: CSVEIRANQPQYF.

The V gene is TRBV10-3, the J gene TRBJ2-7, with D hard to call. Germline CDR1 and CDR2: ENHRY and SYGVKD. Deletions cut 2 bases from V and 4 bases from J, with 9 bases between. CDR3 length: 13 amino acids. DNA of the CDR3: TGTGCCATCAGTGAGGAAGAAAATTACGAGCAGTACTTC. This codes for CAISEEENYEQYF.

The chain combines TRBV2 with TRBJ1-5; maybe TRBD1 (6 bases). The CDR3 runs to 12 residues. Germline CDR1 SNHLY, CDR2 FYNNEI. The germline V and J ends were trimmed by 5 bases and 11 bases, with 13 bases remaining between them. Here the CDR3 reads CASSTETGAQHF. The CDR3 region has the DNA TGTGCCAGCAGTACCGAGACAGGAGCCCAGCATTTT.

With regard to this clonotype: A much larger clone lies one base from this, so it may be a read error. This chain links TRBV12-3 or TRBV12-4 with TRBJ1-1, with TRBD1 matching over 9 bases. CDR3 length: 15 residues. The ends lost 4 bases at V and 3 bases at J; junction bases unmatched: 6. CDR3 amino acids: CASSSTGGWDTEAFF. The CDR3 DNA follows: TGTGCCAGCAGTTCGACAGGGGGATGGGACACTGAAGCTTTCTTT.

This clonotype was counted between two and nine times. The chain recombines TRBV7-9 with TRBJ2-7, with 9 bases lining up with TRBD1. With 9 bases clipped from V and 3 bases from J, the junction kept 9 bases outside the gene matches. Germline lookup yields CDR1 SEHNR and CDR2 FQNEAQ (reference sequence). The CDR3 is 14 residues long. The CDR3 spells CARAPGQGNYEQYF. CDR3 nucleotide sequence: TGTGCCAGGGCGCCGGGACAGGGTAACTACGAGCAGTACTTC.

This clonotype was detected many times. The chain recombines TRBV7-8 with TRBJ1-5; tentative D call: TRBD1 (6 bases). With 4 bases removed from V and 7 bases from J, the gap between germline ends came to 17 bases. Germline values: CDR1 SGHVS, CDR2 FQNEAQ. The CDR3 covers 15 residues. The CDR3 bases are TGTGCCAGCAGCTCCAATTTCCCCGGGGGCCAGCCCCAGCATTTT. It specifies CASSSNFPGGQPQHF.

At least ten counts were recorded for this clonotype. The chain joins TRBV19 to TRBJ2-2, with D possibly being TRBD2 (6 bases). The length of the CDR3 is 14 residues. Trimming removed 5 bases from V and 4 bases from J, with 11 bases in between. Looked up from germline, CDR1 is LNHDA and CDR2 is SQIVND (reference sequence). CDR3 sequence: CASSAGLLTGELFF. In DNA form, the CDR3 reads TGTGCCAGTAGTGCGGGACTCCTCACCGGGGAGCTGTTTTTT.